Below, 15 T cell receptor beta chains from the same sample are listed, as sequenced in a study of T-cell reconstitution after alpha-beta-depleted transplantation in children. TCRbeta library preparation incorporated unique molecular identifiers. TCRdb re-called the PCR reads with MiXCR, one entry per CDR3 protein. The sample has about 540,000 distinct CDR3 sequences; around 16% are singletons. Specimen: PBMCs from the stem cell graft donor, collected from the stem cell graft. Receptors were obtained from a human donor who donated a stem cell graft to a child with acute lymphoblastic leukemia.

The chain recombines TRBV30 with TRBJ1-3; D is undetermined. The V and J ends lost 5 bases and 11 bases respectively, with 19 bases between them. In germline, CDR1 is GTSNPN, CDR2 SVGIG (reference sequence). CDR3 length: 13 residues. This CDR3 is CAWDNGRRGAIYF. Written as DNA, the CDR3 is TGTGCCTGGGATAACGGCCGTCGTGGCGCCATATATTTT. Using reference TRBV30 and TRBJ1-3 for the parts outside the CDR3, the full variable domain is SQTIHQWPATLVQPVGSPLSLECTVEGTSNPNLYWYRQAAGRGLQLLFYSVGIGQISSEVPQNLSASRPQDRQFILSSKKLLLSDSGFYLCAWDNGRRGAIYFGEGSWLTVV.

The genes are TRBV6-4 and TRBJ1-2; 7 bases line up with TRBD1. V lost 6 bases and J lost 7; bases outside the gene matches: 14. Germline values: CDR1 MRHNA, CDR2 SNTAGT. This CDR3 is built from 15 residues. This CDR3 reads CASSVSGGNAGGYTF. For the CDR3, the DNA is TGTGCCAGCAGCGTTTCAGGGGGGAATGCCGGTGGCTACACCTTC.

This clonotype turned up a few times. This chain links TRBV7-9 with TRBJ1-6; D might be TRBD1 (5 bases). CDR1 is SEHNR, CDR2 FQNEAQ, per germline (reference sequence). This CDR3 spans 15 amino acids. Between the trimmed V and J ends, which lost 2 bases and 7 bases, there was a span of 12 bases. CDR3 amino acids: CASSLLRQQNSPLHF. The CDR3 DNA reads as TGTGCCAGCAGCTTATTAAGACAGCAAAATTCACCCCTCCACTTT.

This chain connects TRBV20-1 to TRBJ2-5, with 7 bases matching TRBD2. The V segment lost 6 bases and the J segment 7 bases; nucleotides outside the gene matches: 2. The CDR3 is made up of 10 amino acids. Germline V gene sequence: CDR1 DFQATT, CDR2 SNEGSKA (reference sequence). DNA for the CDR3: TGCAGTGCCAGGGAGGGGACCCAGTACTTC. This sequence encodes CSAREGTQYF.

This clonotype was observed many times. The DNA for the CDR3 is TGCAGCGTTGAGGCCTCCACAGATACGCAGTATTTT. Translating it yields CSVEASTDTQYF. The chain links TRBV29-1 to TRBJ2-3, with D hard to call. Germline V gene sequence: CDR1 SQVTM, CDR2 ANQGSEA. With 3 bases removed from V and 2 bases from J, the gap between germline ends came to 6 bases. CDR3 length: 12 amino acids.

The chain carries TRBV4-1 and TRBJ2-7, with 10 positions matching TRBD2. CDR3 size: 20 residues. The germline V gene encodes CDR1 MGHRA and CDR2 YSYEKL. With V trimmed by 1 base and J by 7 bases, 22 bases remained unmatched. As DNA, the CDR3 is TGCGCCAGCAGCCAAGGTCGTTGGGCCGGTGGGCTAGCGGGAGCGGGGGAGCAGTACTTC. Amino acid sequence: CASSQGRWAGGLAGAGEQYF.

The V gene is TRBV4-1, the J gene TRBJ2-7, with 7 bases identical to TRBD1. J was trimmed by 3 bases and V by 5 bases; bases with no gene match: 16. Germline assignment: CDR1 MGHRA and CDR2 YSYEKL. The CDR3 loop spans 17 amino acids. This CDR3 is CASSTGAFIHLDYEQYF. Written as DNA, the CDR3 is TGCGCCAGCAGCACAGGGGCTTTTATCCATCTAGACTACGAGCAGTACTTC.

Here the CDR3 reads CASRVGAPGLAGGETQYF. CDR3 nucleotides: TGTGCCAGCAGAGTAGGGGCCCCGGGACTAGCGGGAGGAGAGACCCAGTACTTC. This chain uses TRBV12-3 or TRBV12-4 with TRBJ2-5; 15 bases agree with TRBD2. The length of the CDR3 is 18 residues. The ends lost 6 bases at V and 4 bases at J; junction bases unmatched: 12.

The chain couples TRBV3-1 to TRBJ2-7, with 14 bases fitting TRBD2. V was clipped by 4 bases and J by 6 bases; unmatched bases: 14. The CDR3 contains 18 residues. Germline V CDR1 and CDR2: LGHDT, YNNKEL (reference sequence). CDR3 in amino acids: CASSRRLAGGSVRAEQYF. Here the CDR3 DNA reads TGTGCCAGCAGCCGCCGACTAGCGGGAGGGTCCGTAAGAGCCGAGCAGTACTTC.

The V gene is TRBV6-5, the J gene TRBJ2-2; possibly TRBD1 for D (5 bases). This CDR3 is built from 15 residues. V lost 4 bases and J lost 6, with 15 bases in between. Germline loops: CDR1 MNHEY, CDR2 SVGAGI. CDR3 sequence: CASSSPGLMAGELFF. DNA of the CDR3: TGTGCCAGCAGTTCCCCAGGGTTGATGGCCGGGGAGCTGTTTTTT.

The sample holds a few counts of this clonotype. The chain carries TRBV12-3 or TRBV12-4 and TRBJ2-1, with 8 nucleotides matching TRBD2. J gave up 4 bases and V 8 bases, and 7 bases lay outside the gene matches. The CDR3 covers 14 residues. CDR3 loop: CASGFVAGYNEQFF. As DNA, the CDR3 is TGTGCCAGCGGGTTCGTAGCGGGGTACAATGAGCAGTTCTTC.

The chain employs TRBV12-3 or TRBV12-4 and TRBJ2-7, with TRBD1 matching over 7 bases. The CDR3 runs 13 residues. V lost 5 bases and J lost 7; bases outside the gene matches: 8. Written as DNA, the CDR3 is TGTGCCAGCAGTCCTCAGGGGGATGGAGAGCAGTACTTC. It encodes CASSPQGDGEQYF.

This chain links TRBV5-1 with TRBJ2-3; 7 bases are a match to TRBD2. Germline V lookup: CDR1 SGHRS, CDR2 YFSETQ. The ends lost 4 bases at V and 0 bases at J; junction bases unmatched: 8. There are 16 residues in the CDR3. CDR3 DNA sequence: TGCGCCAGCAGCCCCATCCGGGGGGTTAGCACAGATACGCAGTATTTT. Residues: CASSPIRGVSTDTQYF.

This clonotype was seen just once. V gene TRBV7-2 combines with J gene TRBJ2-3, with D possibly matching TRBD1 (6 bases). Germline lookup yields CDR1 SGHTA and CDR2 FQGNSA. The CDR3 runs 16 residues. Trimming cost V 5 bases and J 4 bases, with 19 bases left between them. CDR3 loop: CASSGLVGHLPDTQYF. The CDR3 coding sequence is TGTGCCAGCAGCGGATTGGTGGGACACCTACCAGATACGCAGTATTTT.

This clonotype was counted a few times. The V call is TRBV11-1, the J call TRBJ2-1; 9 bases map to TRBD1. V lost 6 bases and J lost 0; bases outside the gene matches: 12. The V gene's germline CDR1 is SGHAT and CDR2 FQDESV (reference sequence). This CDR3 spans 18 amino acids. DNA for the CDR3: TGTGCCAGCAGGAGAATTACCGGGACAGGGAACTCCTACAATGAGCAGTTCTTC. This translates into CASRRITGTGNSYNEQFF.